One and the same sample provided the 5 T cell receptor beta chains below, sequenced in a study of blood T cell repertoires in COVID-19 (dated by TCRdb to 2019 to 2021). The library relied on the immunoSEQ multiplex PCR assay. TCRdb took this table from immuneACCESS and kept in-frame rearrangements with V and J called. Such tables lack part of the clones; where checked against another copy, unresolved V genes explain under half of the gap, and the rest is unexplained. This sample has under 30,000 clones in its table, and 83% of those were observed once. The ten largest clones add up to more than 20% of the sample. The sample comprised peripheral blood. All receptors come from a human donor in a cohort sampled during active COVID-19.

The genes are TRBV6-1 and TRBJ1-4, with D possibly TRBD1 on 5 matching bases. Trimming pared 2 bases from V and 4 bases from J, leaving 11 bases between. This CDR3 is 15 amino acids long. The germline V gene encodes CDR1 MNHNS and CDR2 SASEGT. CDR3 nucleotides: TGTGCCAGCAGTGAAAGGACAAGGAATAATGAAAAACTGTTTTTT. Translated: CASSERTRNNEKLFF.

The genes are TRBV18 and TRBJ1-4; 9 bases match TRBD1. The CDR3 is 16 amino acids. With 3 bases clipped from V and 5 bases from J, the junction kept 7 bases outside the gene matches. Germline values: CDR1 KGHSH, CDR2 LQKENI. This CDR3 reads CASSPSRTGANEKLFF. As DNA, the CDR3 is TGTGCCAGCTCACCTTCCCGGACAGGGGCGAATGAAAAACTGTTTTTT.

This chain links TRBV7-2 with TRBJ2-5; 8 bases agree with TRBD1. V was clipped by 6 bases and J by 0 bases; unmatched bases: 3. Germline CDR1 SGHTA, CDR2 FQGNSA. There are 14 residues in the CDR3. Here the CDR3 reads CASRLTGDQETQYF. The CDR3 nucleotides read TGTGCCAGCAGATTGACAGGGGACCAAGAGACCCAGTACTTC. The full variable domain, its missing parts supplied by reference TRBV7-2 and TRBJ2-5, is GAGVSQSPSNKVTEKGKDVELRCDPISGHTALYWYRQSLGQGLEFLIYFQGNSAPDKSGLPSDRFSAERTGGSVSTLTIQRTQQEDSAVYLCASRLTGDQETQYFGPGTRLLVL.

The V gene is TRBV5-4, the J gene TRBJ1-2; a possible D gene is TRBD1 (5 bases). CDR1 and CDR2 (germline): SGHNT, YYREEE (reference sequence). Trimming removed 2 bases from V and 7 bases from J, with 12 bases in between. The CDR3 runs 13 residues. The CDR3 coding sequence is TGTGCCAGCAGCTTTTGGGGCGCCGGTGGCTACACCTTC. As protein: CASSFWGAGGYTF.

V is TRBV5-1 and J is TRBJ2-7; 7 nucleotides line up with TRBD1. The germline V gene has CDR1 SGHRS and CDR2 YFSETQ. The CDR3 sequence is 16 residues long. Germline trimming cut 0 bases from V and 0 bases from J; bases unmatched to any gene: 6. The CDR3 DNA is TGCGCCAGCAGCTTGGGAGGGACAGCTATCTCCTACGAGCAGTACTTC. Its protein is CASSLGGTAISYEQYF.